This T cell receptor beta chain emerged from a study of OX40 agonist ivuxolimab in advanced cancers. Turning to the study itself: Enrollees could have had prior anti-PD-1, anti-PD-L1 or anti-CTLA-4 therapy, which under 50% had received. Study outcomes and limitations: The authors did not determine the antigen specificity of the expanded peripheral T cells. Both CD4+ and CD8+ T cell populations in blood had undergone clonal expansion by week 6 at 0.1 to 3.0 mg/kg. CD8+ T cells were the subset that, on average, had more expanded clones than CD4+.

The CDR3 length is 12 residues. V lost 3 bases to trimming and J lost 9 bases, with 9 bases between them. CDR1 MNHEY and CDR2 SMNVEV come from the germline V gene (reference sequence). As regards this clone: Its antigen is undetermined.

The repertoire was sequenced with immunoSEQ multiplex PCR; TCRdb's copy has only in-frame clones and lacks some. The data hold roughly 71,000 clones, with 88% observed a single time. This chain connects TRBV27 to TRBJ2-1; possible D gene TRBD2, 6 bases. The clonotype originates from an adult with an advanced solid tumor such as melanoma, head and neck, liver or kidney cancer. The sample consisted of CD4+ or CD8+ T cells sorted from blood, taken in a trial of the OX40 agonist ivuxolimab. The CDR3 loop is CASSLRGGEQFF. The CDR3 DNA reads as TGTGCCAGCAGTTTGCGGGGAGGTGAGCAGTTCTTC.